Listed below are T cell receptor beta chains from one sample, sequenced in a study of TIL therapy for anti-PD-1-resistant metastatic lung cancer. This table comes from immunoSEQ multiplex PCR, and its TCRdb copy is limited to in-frame clones, with some not included. The table lists tens of thousands of clones, 70% to 85% of them singletons. The starting material was tumor tissue, obtained at baseline. Receptors originate from a person aged 25 to 80 with non-small cell lung cancer. Each CDR3 is given with its conserved first and last residue. D genes are given only for firm matches. Clone size is given for some rows only: seen once, a few or many times, or a class if the clone is expanded.

d_gene	j_gene	abundance	v_gene	CDR3nt	CDR3aa
TRBD1	TRBJ2-3	-	TRBV18	TGTGCCAGCTCACCTGCACGGGGACAGGGTAATACGCAGTATTTT	CASSPARGQGNTQYF
-	TRBJ1-2	-	TRBV4-1	TGCGCCAGCAGCCAAGCGGTCAGTTTTAACTATGGCTACACCTTC	CASSQAVSFNYGYTF
TRBD1	TRBJ2-7	-	TRBV29-1	TGCAGCGGAGGACAGGGCACCTACGAGCAGTACTTC	CSGGQGTYEQYF
TRBD1	TRBJ1-1	few	TRBV2	TGTGCCAGCAGACCCGAGGGGGCGTCCGGCACTGAAGCTTTCTTT	CASRPEGASGTEAFF
-	TRBJ1-5	-	TRBV7-9	TGTGCCAGCAGCGCGTCCGGGGTGGCGGTTCAGCCCCAGCATTTT	CASSASGVAVQPQHF
-	TRBJ2-7	-	TRBV7-9	TGTGCCAGCAGCTTAGTTCTAGTGGAGCAGTACTTC	CASSLVLVEQYF
-	TRBJ2-1	-	TRBV29-1	TGCAGCGTTTACCGCGGGCAGTTCTTC	CSVYRGQFF
TRBD2	TRBJ2-1	-	TRBV5-1	TGCGCCAGCAGCGCGGTTCGACTAGCGGTTACGATGGATGAGCAGTTCTTC	CASSAVRLAVTMDEQFF
TRBD2	TRBJ2-2	few	TRBV11-3	TGTGCCAGCAGCTGGGGGAGGGGTACCGGGGAGCTGTTTTTT	CASSWGRGTGELFF
TRBD1	TRBJ2-5	-	TRBV5-4	TGTGCCAGCAGCTCTCCGGGACAGGGGTTCGAGACCCAGTACTTC	CASSSPGQGFETQYF
TRBD2	TRBJ2-2	-	TRBV6-5	TGTGCCAGCAGTTACCGGACTAGCGGGGACACCGGGGAGCTGTTTTTT	CASSYRTSGDTGELFF